Listed here are 29 T cell receptor beta chains from one sample, sequenced in a study of patients and donors after allogeneic stem cell transplantation. TCRdb called the RT-PCR reads again in MiXCR, with one record for every CDR3 protein. The sample consists of hundreds of thousands of distinct CDR3 sequences, around 14% of them appearing once. Sequencing was done on a sample of blood, either unsorted or a sorted T cell fraction (not recorded which). Source of these receptors: a human donor who was either an allogeneic HSCT recipient or a stem cell or donor lymphocyte infusion donor (not recorded which). It is not recorded whose cells these are; they may come from a transplant donor.

This clonotype was detected many times. The gene calls are TRBV20-1 and TRBJ1-4; a weak D match, TRBD1 (6 bases). The CDR3 is 13 residues long. V gave up 5 bases and J gave up 10 bases, with 17 bases separating them. Germline loops: CDR1 DFQATT, CDR2 SNEGSKA (reference sequence). CDR3 region: CSALDTGYGKLFF. DNA of the CDR3: TGCAGTGCTCTAGACACAGGGTACGGAAAACTGTTTTTT.

This clonotype occurred many times. The chain joins TRBV6-1 to TRBJ1-4; 8 positions agree with TRBD1. Germline CDR1 and CDR2: MNHNS and SASEGT. The CDR3 loop spans 14 amino acids. J was trimmed by 3 bases and V by 5 bases; bases with no gene match: 2. The CDR3 region is CASSRTGSNEKLFF. CDR3 DNA: TGTGCCAGCAGTCGGACAGGGTCTAATGAAAAACTGTTTTTT.

V and J are TRBV7-8 and TRBJ1-4; TRBD1 is a possible D gene (5 bases). V was cut by 5 bases and J by 0 bases, with 16 bases left in between. Germline V gives CDR1 SGHVS, CDR2 FQNEAQ. This CDR3 region has 17 residues. CDR3 DNA sequence: TGTGCCAGCAGCCCAGCGTTAGGGGACCCAACTAATGAAAAACTGTTTTTT. Protein: CASSPALGDPTNEKLFF.

This clonotype was seen ten or more times. The chain joins TRBV5-1 to TRBJ2-7; D is tentatively TRBD1 or TRBD2 (5 bases each). V was shortened by 0 bases and J by 0 bases, with 10 bases between the two germline ends. Looked up from germline, CDR1 is SGHRS and CDR2 is YFSETQ. The CDR3 runs to 15 residues. The CDR3 is CASSLGNGASYEQYF. The CDR3 bases are TGCGCCAGCAGCTTGGGGAACGGGGCCTCCTACGAGCAGTACTTC.

V and J are TRBV5-1 and TRBJ2-7; 9 bases fit TRBD2. Germline CDR1 SGHRS, CDR2 YFSETQ. Germline trimming cut 2 bases from V and 4 bases from J; bases unmatched to any gene: 4. The CDR3 sequence is 14 residues long. The CDR3 DNA follows: TGCGCCAGCAGCTTACGGACTAGCGATTACGAGCAGTACTTC. Protein sequence: CASSLRTSDYEQYF.

This clonotype has a count of ten or more. The chain combines TRBV12-3 or TRBV12-4 with TRBJ2-1; 10 nucleotides match TRBD2. V gave up 7 bases and J gave up 6 bases; unmatched junction bases: 9. The CDR3 sequence is 15 residues long. The CDR3 DNA follows: TGTGCCAGCACCCCCGGGGCTAGCGGGGGCAATGAGCAGTTCTTC. It codes for CASTPGASGGNEQFF.

This clonotype has at least ten counts. V gene TRBV29-1 combines with J gene TRBJ1-1; D is uncertain. V lost 5 bases and J 2 bases, leaving 15 bases between the germline ends. The CDR3 has 14 residues. CDR1 and CDR2 (germline): SQVTM, ANQGSEA. As DNA, the CDR3 is TGCAGCGTTCGAAAAGCCGGAATCAACACTGAAGCTTTCTTT. Its protein is CSVRKAGINTEAFF. Full variable domain (rest looked up from reference TRBV29-1 and TRBJ1-1): SAVISQKPSRDICQRGTSLTIQCQVDSQVTMMFWYRQQPGQSLTLIATANQGSEATYESGFVIDKFPISRPNLTFSTLTVSNMSPEDSSIYLCSVRKAGINTEAFFGQGTRLTVV.

The chain uses TRBV18 and TRBJ2-5; D gene ambiguous. The length of the CDR3 is 15 residues. Germline V gene data show CDR1 as KGHSH and CDR2 as LQKENI. Trimming took off 3 bases at V and 7 bases at J, with 18 bases between the two ends. CDR3 bases: TGTGCCAGCTCACCGAGTACGGCTGACGTCGGGACCCAGTACTTC. It codes for CASSPSTADVGTQYF. Full variable domain (rest looked up from reference TRBV18 and TRBJ2-5): NAGVMQNPRHLVRRRGQEARLRCSPMKGHSHVYWYRQLPEEGLKFMVYLQKENIIDESGMPKERFSAEFPKEGPSILRIQQVVRGDSAAYFCASSPSTADVGTQYFGPGTRLLVL.

The chain couples TRBV20-1 to TRBJ2-7; maybe TRBD2 (6 bases). CDR1 and CDR2 (germline): DFQATT, SNEGSKA (reference sequence). The CDR3 runs 15 residues. The CDR3 DNA follows: TGCAGGTTAGGGCGGGGCGTTCCCCACTCCTACGAGCAGTACTTC. Amino acids: CRLGRGVPHSYEQYF.

This chain joins TRBV20-1 and TRBJ1-5, with 7 bases aligning to TRBD1. The ends lost 0 bases at V and 6 bases at J; junction bases unmatched: 8. The CDR3 is made up of 15 amino acids. The V gene's germline CDR1 is DFQATT and CDR2 SNEGSKA (reference sequence). CDR3 sequence reads: CSARDDRAISQPQHF. The CDR3, as DNA: TGCAGTGCTAGAGACGACAGGGCAATCAGTCAGCCCCAGCATTTT.

The chain couples TRBV5-1 to TRBJ2-5, with TRBD2 identical over 9 bases. The CDR3 extends over 16 amino acids. Germline lookup yields CDR1 SGHRS and CDR2 YFSETQ. The ends lost 0 bases at V and 5 bases at J; junction bases unmatched: 8. The CDR3 protein is CASSLGRGGAVETQYF. Written as DNA, the CDR3 is TGCGCCAGCAGCTTGGGTCGCGGGGGGGCAGTCGAGACCCAGTACTTC.

This clonotype was counted ten times or more. The chain uses TRBV5-6 and TRBJ2-3; no definite D call. The germline V gene has CDR1 SGHDT and CDR2 YYEEEE. V gave up 0 bases and J gave up 0 bases, with 8 bases separating them. The length of the CDR3 is 15 residues. The CDR3 loop reads CASSLAWGSTDTQYF. CDR3 sequence (DNA): TGTGCCAGCAGCTTGGCCTGGGGAAGCACAGATACGCAGTATTTT.

J is TRBJ2-7 and V is TRBV9; the D is unclear. The CDR3 runs 14 residues. The germline V gene has CDR1 SGDLS and CDR2 YYNGEE. The V and J ends lost 0 bases and 2 bases respectively, with 9 bases between them. CDR3 in DNA: TGTGCCAGCAGCGTAGCTGTGGAACCCTACGAGCAGTACTTC. Translating gives CASSVAVEPYEQYF. The whole variable domain, remainder taken from reference TRBV9 and TRBJ2-7, is DSGVTQTPKHLITATGQRVTLRCSPRSGDLSVYWYQQSLDQGLQFLIQYYNGEERAKGNILERFSAQQFPDLHSELNLSSLELGDSALYFCASSVAVEPYEQYFGPGTRLTVT.

This clonotype has more than one count but fewer than ten. This chain connects TRBV7-2 to TRBJ1-2; perhaps TRBD1 as D (5 bases). This CDR3 is 16 amino acids long. Trimming cost V 5 bases and J 3 bases, with 19 bases left between them. Germline CDR1 is SGHTA and CDR2 is FQGNSA. The CDR3 DNA follows: TGTGCCAGCAGCGCCCTATTCGGCAGGGAGGACTATGGCTACACCTTC. Its protein is CASSALFGREDYGYTF. The complete variable domain, with remaining parts taken from reference TRBV7-2 and TRBJ1-2, reads GAGVSQSPSNKVTEKGKDVELRCDPISGHTALYWYRQSLGQGLEFLIYFQGNSAPDKSGLPSDRFSAERTGGSVSTLTIQRTQQEDSAVYLCASSALFGREDYGYTFGSGTRLTVV.

This clonotype came up many times. This chain connects TRBV10-3 to TRBJ1-5; no clear D gene. CDR1 and CDR2 (germline): ENHRY, SYGVKD. The CDR3 contains 14 residues. The V and J ends lost 3 bases and 6 bases respectively, with 12 bases between them. The CDR3 protein is CAISDLSGGQPQHF. DNA for the CDR3: TGTGCCATCAGTGATCTTTCCGGCGGTCAGCCCCAGCATTTT.

This clonotype was seen many times. The chain carries TRBV29-1 and TRBJ1-2; no firm D call. Looked up from germline, CDR1 is SQVTM and CDR2 is ANQGSEA. The length of the CDR3 is 11 residues. Trimming took 5 bases from V and 4 from J, leaving 8 bases between them. CDR3 nucleotide sequence: TGCAGCGTTCAGCATATCTATGGCTACACCTTC. Translation: CSVQHIYGYTF.

There are a few counts of this clonotype. This rearrangement joins TRBV6-1 to TRBJ1-2; no reliable D call. The CDR3 extends over 15 amino acids. Germline loops: CDR1 MNHNS, CDR2 SASEGT. V gave up 11 bases and J gave up 2 bases, with 21 bases separating them. The CDR3 protein is CAVSFREGANYGYTF. CDR3 bases: TGTGCCGTCTCCTTTAGGGAAGGAGCGAACTATGGCTACACCTTC.

This clonotype has just a few counts. V and J are TRBV20-1 and TRBJ1-1, with 8 bases lining up with TRBD1. With V trimmed by 6 bases and J by 2 bases, 5 bases remained unmatched. The CDR3 consists of 13 residues. CDR1 and CDR2 from the germline V gene are DFQATT and SNEGSKA (reference sequence). DNA for the CDR3: TGCAGTGCCGGACAGGGAGGAAACACTGAAGCTTTCTTT. Protein product: CSAGQGGNTEAFF.

This clonotype ranks as medium-sized. The V and J genes are TRBV9 and TRBJ2-1; D remains ambiguous. CDR1 SGDLS and CDR2 YYNGEE come from the germline V gene. Trimming took 3 bases from V and 10 from J, leaving 14 bases between them. CDR3 length equals 13 residues. The CDR3 DNA is TGTGCCAGCAGCGCCAATGTTGTGGGGGAGCAGTTCTTC. Translation gives CASSANVVGEQFF.

This clonotype has a count of ten or more. V gene TRBV20-1 combines with J gene TRBJ2-1, with a tentative D call TRBD2 (5 bases). The CDR3 has 15 amino acids. V lost 6 bases and J lost 7, with 22 bases in between. In germline, CDR1 is DFQATT, CDR2 SNEGSKA (reference sequence). The CDR3 coding sequence is TGCAGTGCCCTGGACCCACTAGGGTACGTGAATGAGCAGTTCTTC. Encoded protein: CSALDPLGYVNEQFF.

This chain links TRBV19 with TRBJ1-1; D is undetermined. The length of the CDR3 is 15 residues. Germline V gives CDR1 LNHDA, CDR2 SQIVND (reference sequence). V lost 6 bases to trimming and J lost 1 base, with 15 bases between them. CDR3 sequence reads: CASSRHGLQNTEAFF. As DNA, the CDR3 is TGTGCCAGTAGCCGCCATGGGCTCCAGAACACTGAAGCTTTCTTT.

This clonotype occurred a few times. The chain carries TRBV12-3 or TRBV12-4 and TRBJ1-2, with a tentative D call TRBD1 (6 bases). The CDR3 covers 12 residues. V gave up 5 bases and J gave up 6 bases, with 10 bases separating them. For the CDR3, the DNA is TGTGCCAGCAGTAGGACAGAACATGGCTACACCTTC. It is translated as CASSRTEHGYTF.

V usage is TRBV20-1 and J usage is TRBJ2-1, with no clear D. Germline-derived CDR1 and CDR2 are DFQATT and SNEGSKA (reference sequence). The CDR3 consists of 12 residues. CDR3 nucleotides: TGCAGCGCCCCGCGCCAAATTAATGAGCAGTTCTTC. Protein sequence: CSAPRQINEQFF.

This chain links TRBV19 with TRBJ2-3; 10 bases match TRBD2. The CDR3 has 17 amino acids. With 4 bases clipped from V and 0 bases from J, the junction kept 7 bases outside the gene matches. CDR1 is LNHDA, CDR2 SQIVND, per germline (reference sequence). CDR3 sequence reads: CASSKASGGRSTDTQYF. DNA for the CDR3: TGTGCCAGTAGTAAAGCTAGCGGGGGCCGTAGCACAGATACGCAGTATTTT.

The chain combines TRBV4-1 with TRBJ1-2, with D uncertain. Per germline, CDR1 MGHRA and CDR2 YSYEKL. The length of the CDR3 is 14 residues. V was pared by 6 bases and J by 4 bases, with 15 bases between. This chain's CDR3 is CASSETVGLYGYTF. In DNA, the CDR3 is TGCGCCAGCAGTGAGACCGTGGGCCTCTATGGCTACACCTTC.

The chain employs TRBV5-6 and TRBJ1-1, with D possibly TRBD1 on 5 matching bases. V was cut by 4 bases and J by 6 bases, with 13 bases left in between. CDR1 is SGHDT, CDR2 YYEEEE, per germline. The CDR3 runs 13 residues. CDR3 sequence reads: CASSRGVVAEAFF. CDR3 sequence (DNA): TGTGCCAGCAGCCGAGGGGTTGTCGCTGAAGCTTTCTTT.

This clonotype was picked up a small number of times. This sequence joins TRBV7-2 and TRBJ2-5; D possibly corresponds to TRBD2 (6 bases). Germline CDR1 is SGHTA and CDR2 is FQGNSA. V lost 3 bases and J lost 0, with 11 bases in between. The CDR3 consists of 15 residues. The CDR3 DNA reads as TGTGCCAGCAGCTTCTCCCGGGACTACCAAGAGACCCAGTACTTC. Protein product: CASSFSRDYQETQYF.

This clonotype has a handful of counts. The CDR3 is CASSRGLTSSYNEQFF. CDR3 nucleotides: TGTGCCAGCAGCCGGGGACTGACAAGCTCCTACAATGAGCAGTTCTTC. J is TRBJ2-1 and V is TRBV7-7, with D possibly TRBD2 on 6 matching bases. Per the germline V gene, CDR1 is SSHAT and CDR2 is FNYEAQ (reference sequence). The ends were cut back, 5 bases at V and 0 bases at J, with 14 bases in the middle. CDR3 size: 16 residues.

This chain links TRBV28 with TRBJ1-5, with a possible D match to TRBD1 (5 bases). Germline V gene lookup returns CDR1 MDHEN and CDR2 SYDVKM. Trimming took 8 bases from V and 7 from J, leaving 9 bases between them. There are 11 residues in the CDR3. The CDR3, as DNA: TGTGCCAGCCGGGGGTCACAGCCCCAGCATTTT. Protein product: CASRGSQPQHF. The full variable domain, rest sourced from reference TRBV28 and TRBJ1-5, is DVKVTQSSRYLVKRTGEKVFLECVQDMDHENMFWYRQDPGLGLRLIYFSYDVKMKEKGDIPEGYSVSREKKERFSLILESASTNQTSMYLCASRGSQPQHFGDGTRLSIL.